A selection of T cell receptor beta chains follows, all from one sample in a study of OX40 agonist ivuxolimab in advanced cancers. The repertoire was sequenced with immunoSEQ multiplex PCR; TCRdb's copy has only in-frame clones and lacks some. Of some 58,000 clones listed, around nine tenths were seen once; the top ten hold more than 0.55%. The sample here was CD4+ or CD8+ T cells sorted from blood, taken in a trial of the OX40 agonist ivuxolimab. These receptors originate from an adult with an advanced solid tumor such as melanoma, head and neck, liver or kidney cancer. Both conserved end residues are part of each CDR3. D genes are given only for firm matches. Not all rows give a size; the values are once, few, many and, for expanded clones, a class.

>-|TRBJ2-5|TRBV30|TRBD1
CAWTRGQGKQETQYF
TGTGCCTGGACTAGGGGGCAGGGGAAGCAAGAGACCCAGTACTTC
>-|TRBJ1-3|TRBV30|-
CAWSVQGGLSGNTIYF
TGTGCCTGGAGTGTACAGGGTGGCCTCTCTGGAAACACCATATATTTT
>-|TRBJ1-6|TRBV5-6|-
CASSEGPRNSPLHF
TGTGCCAGCAGCGAGGGACCGCGAAATTCACCCCTCCACTTT
>-|TRBJ1-6|TRBV4-1|-
CASSQDESGPNSPLHF
TGCGCCAGCAGCCAAGATGAGTCAGGGCCCAATTCACCCCTCCACTTT
>-|TRBJ2-3|TRBV7-9|-
CASSPSRGRTDTQYF
TGTGCCAGCAGCCCCAGTAGGGGGAGGACAGATACGCAGTATTTT
>-|TRBJ2-2|TRBV9|TRBD2
CASSVGLAGEVFF
TGTGCCAGCAGCGTAGGTCTAGCGGGAGAAGTGTTTTTT
>-|TRBJ2-1|TRBV11-3|-
CASSPRTGSETEQFF
TGTGCCAGCAGCCCCCGTACCGGGAGCGAGACGGAGCAGTTCTTC
>-|TRBJ2-3|TRBV7-3|TRBD2
CASSPYGTSGRDTQYF
TGTGCCAGCAGTCCCTACGGGACTAGCGGGAGAGATACGCAGTATTTT
>few|TRBJ1-1|TRBV19|TRBD1
CASEPRGRGEAFF
TGTGCCAGTGAGCCCAGGGGGCGGGGGGAAGCTTTCTTT
>-|TRBJ2-3|TRBV9|TRBD1
CASSPHPLPGQHDTQYF
TGTGCCAGCAGCCCACACCCTCTTCCGGGACAGCACGATACGCAGTATTTT
>-|TRBJ2-5|TRBV4-1|TRBD1
CASSQDGQGAGETQYF
TGCGCCAGCAGCCAAGACGGGCAGGGGGCAGGGGAGACCCAGTACTTC
>-|TRBJ2-5|TRBV5-1|TRBD1
CASSLGDRGETQYF
TGCGCCAGCAGCTTGGGAGACAGGGGGGAGACCCAGTACTTC
>few|TRBJ2-7|TRBV5-1|TRBD2
CASSAGLAERSYEQYF
TGCGCCAGCAGCGCAGGACTAGCGGAAAGATCCTACGAGCAGTACTTC
>-|TRBJ2-3|TRBV5-6|-
CASSLTGRRGTDTQYF
TGTGCCAGCAGCCTTACGGGCAGGAGGGGCACAGATACGCAGTATTTT
>-|TRBJ2-1|TRBV4-1|-
CASSPLGPNEQFF
TGCGCCAGCAGCCCGTTAGGCCCCAATGAGCAGTTCTTC
>-|TRBJ1-6|TRBV30|-
CAWSETGSHLLPLHF
TGTGCCTGGAGTGAGACCGGGAGCCACCTCCTGCCCCTCCACTTT
>-|TRBJ2-3|TRBV4-1|-
CASSQVQADTQYF
TGCGCCAGCAGCCAAGTCCAGGCAGATACGCAGTATTTT
>once|TRBJ2-7|TRBV5-8|-
CASSSDVKTYEQYF
TGTGCCAGCAGCTCGGACGTGAAAACCTACGAGCAGTACTTC
>-|TRBJ2-5|TRBV5-4|TRBD1
CASSSDRGETQYF
TGTGCCAGCAGCTCCGACAGGGGAGAGACCCAGTACTTC
>-|TRBJ2-7|TRBV5-5|-
CASSLGAYEQYF
TGTGCCAGCAGCTTGGGGGCCTACGAGCAGTACTTC
>-|TRBJ2-7|TRBV28|-
CASNEGRSSYEQYF
TGTGCCAGCAATGAGGGCAGGTCCTCCTACGAGCAGTACTTC
>-|TRBJ2-7|TRBV6-1|TRBD1
CASRGTGRYEQYF
TGTGCCAGCAGGGGGACAGGAAGGTACGAGCAGTACTTC
>-|TRBJ2-3|TRBV29-1|TRBD2
CSVDGGSSQYF
TGCAGCGTTGATGGCGGGAGCTCGCAGTATTTT